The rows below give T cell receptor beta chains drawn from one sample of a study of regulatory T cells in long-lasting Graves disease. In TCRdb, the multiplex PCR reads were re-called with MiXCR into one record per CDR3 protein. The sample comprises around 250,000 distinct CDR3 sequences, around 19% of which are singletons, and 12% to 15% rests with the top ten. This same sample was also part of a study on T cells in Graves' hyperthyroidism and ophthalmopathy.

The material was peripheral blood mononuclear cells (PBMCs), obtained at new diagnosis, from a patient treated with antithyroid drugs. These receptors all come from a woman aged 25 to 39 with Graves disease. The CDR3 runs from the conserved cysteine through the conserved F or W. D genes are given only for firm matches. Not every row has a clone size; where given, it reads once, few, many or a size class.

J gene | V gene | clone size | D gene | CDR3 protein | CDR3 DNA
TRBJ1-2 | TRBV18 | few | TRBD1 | CASSPGQGNPMNLLGYTF | TGTGCCAGCTCACCAGGACAGGGGAATCCCATGAACCTACTTGGCTACACCTTC
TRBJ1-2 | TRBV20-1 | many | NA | CSARGVRGYTF | TGCAGTGCTAGAGGGGTACGAGGCTACACCTTC
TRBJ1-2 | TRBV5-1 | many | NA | CASSLVGQTRGYTF | TGCGCCAGCAGCTTGGTGGGCCAGACGCGCGGCTACACCTTC
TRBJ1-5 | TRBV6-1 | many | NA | CASRAGVGQPQHF | TGTGCCAGCCGCGCGGGGGTCGGTCAGCCCCAGCATTTT
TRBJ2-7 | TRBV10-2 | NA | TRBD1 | CASSDRPGREQYF | TGCGCCAGCTCGGACAGGCCCGGGCGAGAGCAGTACTTC
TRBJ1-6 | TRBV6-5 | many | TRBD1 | CASSYSQGADNSPLHF | TGTGCCAGCAGTTACTCTCAGGGGGCAGATAATTCACCCCTCCACTTT
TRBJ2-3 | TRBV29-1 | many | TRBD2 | CSVISPGGRWSTDTQYF | TGCAGCGTTATTAGTCCGGGGGGGCGGTGGAGCACAGATACGCAGTATTTT
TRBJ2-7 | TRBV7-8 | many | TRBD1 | CASSLEDRVGHEQYF | TGTGCCAGCAGCTTAGAGGACAGGGTAGGCCACGAGCAGTACTTC
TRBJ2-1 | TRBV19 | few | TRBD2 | CASRPGGVSYNEQFF | TGTGCCAGTCGACCGGGAGGGGTATCCTACAATGAGCAGTTCTTC
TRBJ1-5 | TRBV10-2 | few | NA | CASSESSDQPQHF | TGCGCCAGCAGTGAGTCGAGTGATCAGCCCCAGCATTTT
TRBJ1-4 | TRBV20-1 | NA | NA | CSARDYQGTNEKLFF | TGCAGTGCTAGAGACTACCAGGGAACTAATGAAAAACTGTTTTTT
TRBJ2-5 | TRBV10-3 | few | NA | CAISESEETQYF | TGTGCCATCAGTGAGTCTGAAGAGACCCAGTACTTC
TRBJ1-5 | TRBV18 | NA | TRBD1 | CASSAQGAYNQPQHF | TGTGCCAGCTCGGCACAGGGGGCTTACAATCAGCCCCAGCATTTT
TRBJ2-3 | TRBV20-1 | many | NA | CSAVTDTQYF | TGCAGTGCTGTCACAGATACGCAGTATTTT
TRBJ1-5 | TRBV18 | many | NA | CASSYEARGNQPQHF | TGTGCCAGCTCATATGAAGCCAGGGGCAATCAGCCCCAGCATTTT
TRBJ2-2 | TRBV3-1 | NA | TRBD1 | CASSQVGQGVGSTGELFF | TGTGCCAGCAGCCAAGTGGGACAGGGCGTAGGGAGCACCGGGGAGCTGTTTTTT
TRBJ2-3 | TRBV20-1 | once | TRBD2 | CSASQLAGGTDTQYF | TGCAGTGCTAGTCAGCTAGCGGGGGGGACAGATACGCAGTATTTT
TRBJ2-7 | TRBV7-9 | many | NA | CASSPRSTSYEQYF | TGTGCCAGCAGCCCACGTTCGACCTCCTACGAGCAGTACTTC
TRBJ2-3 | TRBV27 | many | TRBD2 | CASSYRSSGGGGSTDTQYF | TGTGCCAGCAGTTATCGGTCGAGCGGGGGGGGCGGGAGCACAGATACGCAGTATTTT
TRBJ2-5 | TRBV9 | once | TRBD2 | CASSVGNSGFQETQYF | TGTGCCAGCAGCGTAGGGAATAGCGGGTTTCAAGAGACCCAGTACTTC
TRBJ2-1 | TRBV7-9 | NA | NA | CASSFFQRAYNEQFF | TGTGCCAGCAGCTTTTTTCAAAGGGCCTACAATGAGCAGTTCTTC
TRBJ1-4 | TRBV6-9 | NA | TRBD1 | CASSYSPGTGSNEKLFF | TGTGCCAGCAGTTACAGCCCCGGGACAGGGTCTAATGAAAAACTGTTTTTT
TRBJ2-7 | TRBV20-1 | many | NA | CSARDPRTLYEQYF | TGCAGTGCCCGGGATCCGCGGACGCTCTACGAGCAGTACTTC
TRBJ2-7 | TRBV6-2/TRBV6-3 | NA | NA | CASSYTQEQYF | TGTGCCAGCAGTTACACACAAGAGCAGTACTTC
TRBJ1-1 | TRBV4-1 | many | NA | CASSRVQGNTEAFF | TGCGCCAGCAGCCGGGTACAGGGGAACACTGAAGCTTTCTTT
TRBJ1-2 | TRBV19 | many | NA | CASSDPGREVGYTF | TGTGCCAGTAGTGACCCAGGGCGGGAGGTCGGCTACACCTTC
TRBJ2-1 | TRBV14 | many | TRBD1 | CASSMTGISYNEQFF | TGTGCCAGCAGCATGACAGGGATCTCCTACAATGAGCAGTTCTTC
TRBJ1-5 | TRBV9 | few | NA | CASSVGSDGGQPQHF | TGTGCCAGCAGCGTAGGTTCAGACGGGGGTCAGCCCCAGCATTTT
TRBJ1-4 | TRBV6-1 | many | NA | CASSEWTANEKLFF | TGTGCCAGCAGTGAATGGACGGCTAATGAAAAACTGTTTTTT
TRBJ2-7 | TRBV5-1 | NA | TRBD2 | CASSLTSGDTYEQYF | TGCGCCAGCAGTCTGACTAGCGGGGACACCTACGAGCAGTACTTC
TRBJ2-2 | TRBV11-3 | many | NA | CASLPRFVTGELFF | TGTGCCAGCTTACCCCGGTTTGTCACCGGGGAGCTGTTTTTT
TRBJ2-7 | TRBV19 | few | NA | CASSIAGNSYEQYF | TGTGCCAGTAGTATTGCTGGGAACTCCTACGAGCAGTACTTC
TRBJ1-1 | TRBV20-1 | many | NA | CSARVPGTDTEAFF | TGCAGTGCTAGAGTGCCAGGGACGGACACTGAAGCTTTCTTT
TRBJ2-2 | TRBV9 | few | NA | CASSVALAGELFF | TGTGCCAGCAGCGTAGCGCTAGCCGGGGAGCTGTTTTTT
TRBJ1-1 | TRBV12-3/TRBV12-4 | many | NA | CASSLAWGNTEAFF | TGTGCCAGCAGTTTGGCTTGGGGGAACACTGAAGCTTTCTTT
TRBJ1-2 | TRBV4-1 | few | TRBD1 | CASSRDRVNYGYTF | TGCGCCAGCAGCCGGGACAGGGTAAACTATGGCTACACCTTC
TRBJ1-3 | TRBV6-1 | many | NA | CASSEYRGTGNTIYF | TGTGCCAGCAGTGAATATCGGGGGACGGGAAACACCATATATTTT
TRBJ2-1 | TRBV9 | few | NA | CASSETGTLGYEQFF | TGTGCCAGCAGCGAGACCGGGACGCTCGGCTATGAGCAGTTCTTC
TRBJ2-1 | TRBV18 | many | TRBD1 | CASSPQGQGASEQFF | TGTGCCAGCTCACCCCAGGGACAGGGGGCGAGTGAGCAGTTCTTC
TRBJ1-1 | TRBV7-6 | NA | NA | CASSRSPEGAEAFF | TGTGCCAGCAGCAGATCCCCTGAGGGCGCTGAAGCTTTCTTT